Following are 2 T cell receptor beta chains from one sample sequenced in a study of blood T cells in healthy people across ages. Then a second PCR, running about 7 to 11 cycles, was carried out with a sample-barcoded 5' primer and a J-beta primer mix. A single record per CDR3 protein comes from TCRdb applying MiXCR to the 5' RACE reads. The sample consists of hundreds of thousands of distinct CDR3 sequences, roughly 48% of them appearing once. Sequenced material: blood. The receptors shown here come from a man aged 25 to 45 in good health.

This rearrangement joins TRBV6-1 to TRBJ2-1, with TRBD1 matching over 9 bases. After removal of 4 bases from V and 8 bases from J, the junction contained 9 bases not matched to a gene. The CDR3 extends over 15 amino acids. Per the germline V gene, CDR1 is MNHNS and CDR2 is SASEGT. The CDR3 bases are TGTGCCAGCAGTGTTAGGGACAGGGCGGGGGATGAGCAGTTCTTC. This encodes CASSVRDRAGDEQFF.

In DNA form, the CDR3 reads TGTGCCAGCAGCGTCAGGGGGAACACTGAAGCTTTCTTT. Its protein is CASSVRGNTEAFF. The V and J genes are TRBV7-9 and TRBJ1-1, with D possibly being TRBD1 (6 bases). The CDR3 runs to 13 residues. V lost 5 bases, J lost 1 base, and 8 bases lay in between. Germline V lookup: CDR1 SEHNR, CDR2 FQNEAQ (reference sequence).